Shown below are 25 T cell receptor beta chains from a single sample sequenced in a study of beta chain features in type 1 diabetes. What was sequenced were expressed TCRB transcripts, since all of the isolated RNA had been reverse transcribed. Repertoires were generated with immunoSEQ multiplex PCR, while TCRdb's copy carries only in-frame clones and drops some. This sample has 810,000 or so clones; 15% to 20% occur once, and the top ten carry 0.023%. Sequencing input: naive CD4+ T cells from blood. Receptors were obtained from a woman aged 18 to 35 in good health.

V usage is TRBV5-4 and J usage is TRBJ2-3; 7 bases match TRBD2. The CDR3 runs 16 residues. The germline CDR1 and CDR2 sequences are SGHNT and YYREEE (reference sequence). The junction had 11 bases not matched to a gene; V was cut back by 3 bases and J by 4 bases. This CDR3 reads CASSSGERDRSDTQYF. The CDR3 region has the DNA TGTGCCAGCAGCTCGGGGGAGCGGGATAGGTCAGATACGCAGTATTTT. Filled out from reference TRBV5-4 and TRBJ2-3, the complete variable domain reads ETGVTQSPTHLIKTRGQQVTLRCSSQSGHNTVSWYQQALGQGPQFIFQYYREEENGRGNFPPRFSGLQFPNYSSELNVNALELDDSALYLCASSSGERDRSDTQYFGPGTRLTVL.

The V call is TRBV7-3, the J call TRBJ2-7; either TRBD1 or TRBD2 may fit D (6 bases each). V dropped 5 bases and J dropped 0 bases, with 14 bases sitting between them. Per the germline V gene, CDR1 is SGHTA and CDR2 is FQGTGA. The CDR3 covers 15 residues. For the CDR3, the DNA is TGTGCCAGCAGCCCGCAAGGGGGGCCCTCCTACGAGCAGTACTTC. This codes for CASSPQGGPSYEQYF.

Turning to this clone: The same CDR3 is also encoded by other DNA sequences in this sample. The chain carries TRBV6-6 and TRBJ2-6; D gene ambiguous. Trimming took 5 bases from V and 1 from J, leaving 3 bases between them. CDR1 MNHNY and CDR2 SVGAGI come from the germline V gene (reference sequence). This CDR3 has 13 amino acids. This chain's CDR3 is CASSRSGANVLTF. CDR3 nucleotides: TGTGCCAGCAGTCGGTCTGGGGCCAACGTCCTGACTTTC.

This clone was counted a few times. V gene TRBV10-3 combines with J gene TRBJ2-7; D is perhaps TRBD1 (5 bases). V was shortened by 2 bases and J by 4 bases, with 12 bases between the two germline ends. The CDR3 is 14 residues long. CDR1 ENHRY and CDR2 SYGVKD come from the germline V gene. The CDR3 loop is CAISEKQEGYEQYF. The CDR3 DNA reads as TGTGCCATCAGTGAGAAACAGGAAGGTTACGAGCAGTACTTC.

The sample holds a few counts of this clone. This rearrangement joins TRBV5-1 to TRBJ2-2, with 7 bases that match TRBD1. The length of the CDR3 is 16 residues. In germline, CDR1 is SGHRS, CDR2 YFSETQ. With 0 bases clipped from V and 7 bases from J, the junction kept 9 bases outside the gene matches. This CDR3 is CASSLAGTVVGGELFF. The CDR3 DNA reads TGCGCCAGCAGCTTGGCCGGGACAGTTGTGGGCGGGGAGCTGTTTTTT. The full variable domain, in which reference TRBV5-1 and TRBJ2-2 provide the parts outside the CDR3, is KAGVTQTPRYLIKTRGQQVTLSCSPISGHRSVSWYQQTPGQGLQFLFEYFSETQRNKGNFPGRFSGRQFSNSRSEMNVSTLELGDSALYLCASSLAGTVVGGELFFGEGSRLTVL.

The CDR3: CASSLTGAFEAFF. CDR3 in DNA: TGTGCCAGCAGCCTCACAGGGGCATTTGAAGCTTTCTTT. The J gene is TRBJ1-1, the V gene TRBV7-9; 7 bases fit TRBD1. CDR3 length: 13 amino acids. V was clipped by 5 bases and J by 7 bases; unmatched bases: 7. The germline gives CDR1 SEHNR, CDR2 FQNEAQ (reference sequence).

The sample holds a few counts of this clone. The V gene is TRBV12-5, the J gene TRBJ2-1; 7 positions match TRBD2. CDR3 length equals 17 residues. V trimming: 3 bases; J trimming: 7 bases; junction bases outside the gene matches: 15. CDR1 is LGHNT and CDR2 is FRNRAP in the germline V gene. DNA for the CDR3: TGTGCTAGTGGTTTTGAGGGTGGAGCGGGGTGGGTAAATGAGCAGTTCTTC. Protein sequence: CASGFEGGAGWVNEQFF.

This clone was found a few times. The V call is TRBV29-1, the J call TRBJ2-1, with 9 bases that match TRBD1. The CDR3 contains 12 residues. Germline values: CDR1 SQVTM, CDR2 ANQGSEA. Trimming removed 7 bases from V and 6 bases from J; junction bases left unmatched: 4. In DNA form, the CDR3 reads TGCAGCGCCGACAGGGGGATCAATGAGCAGTTCTTC. Its translation is CSADRGINEQFF.

The chain couples TRBV7-9 to TRBJ2-7; D is ambiguous. The length of the CDR3 is 13 residues. Trimming took off 5 bases at V and 1 base at J, with 9 bases between the two ends. Germline V CDR1 and CDR2: SEHNR, FQNEAQ (reference sequence). CDR3 DNA: TGTGCCAGCAGCCCCCCCGGATCCTACGAGCAGTACTTC. This codes for CASSPPGSYEQYF.

This clone was counted between two and nine times. The V gene is TRBV20-1, the J gene TRBJ2-7; D remains ambiguous. This CDR3 is 11 amino acids long. Germline lookup yields CDR1 DFQATT and CDR2 SNEGSKA (reference sequence). Deletions cut 4 bases from V and 5 bases from J, with 9 bases between. CDR3 residues: CSAKGYDEQYF. DNA for the CDR3: TGCAGTGCTAAGGGATACGACGAGCAGTACTTC.

A few counts support this clone. V gene TRBV18 combines with J gene TRBJ2-3, with D perhaps TRBD1 or TRBD2 (5 bases each). Between the trimmed V and J ends, which lost 3 bases and 0 bases, there was a span of 10 bases. The CDR3 sequence is 15 residues long. Germline V gene sequence: CDR1 KGHSH, CDR2 LQKENI. CDR3 sequence reads: CASSPRGESTDTQYF. The DNA of the CDR3 is TGTGCCAGCTCACCTCGAGGGGAAAGCACAGATACGCAGTATTTT. Complete variable domain (other parts from reference TRBV18 and TRBJ2-3): NAGVMQNPRHLVRRRGQEARLRCSPMKGHSHVYWYRQLPEEGLKFMVYLQKENIIDESGMPKERFSAEFPKEGPSILRIQQVVRGDSAAYFCASSPRGESTDTQYFGPGTRLTVL.

This clone was seen more than once but under ten times. The CDR3 is CASSHDRMMNEKLFF. The CDR3 DNA reads TGTGCCAGTAGCCACGACAGGATGATGAATGAAAAACTGTTTTTT. The chain couples TRBV19 to TRBJ1-4, with D perhaps TRBD1 (6 bases). Germline-derived CDR1 and CDR2 are LNHDA and SQIVND (reference sequence). Trimming took off 6 bases at V and 5 bases at J, with 16 bases between the two ends. The CDR3 is 15 residues long.

The chain links TRBV2 to TRBJ1-5; 8 bases are shared with TRBD1. The CDR3 runs to 14 residues. Trimming at V came to 6 bases and at J to 16 bases, leaving 17 bases not matched to a gene. Germline V lookup: CDR1 SNHLY, CDR2 FYNNEI. CDR3 sequence reads: CASSPTAGTGSCHF. For the CDR3, the DNA is TGTGCCAGCAGCCCCACCGCTGGGACAGGATCCTGTCATTTT.

This clone has just a few counts. The gene calls are TRBV12-5 and TRBJ2-7, with 9 bases identical to TRBD2. This CDR3 has 16 amino acids. Trimming at V came to 2 bases and at J to 0 bases, leaving 5 bases not matched to a gene. Germline V gene lookup returns CDR1 LGHNT and CDR2 FRNRAP. CDR3 bases: TGTGCTAGTGGTTTGAGACTAGCGGAAAGCTCCTACGAGCAGTACTTC. Protein product: CASGLRLAESSYEQYF.

This clone was counted only a few times. V gene TRBV10-3 combines with J gene TRBJ1-5; no reliable D call. Germline V lookup: CDR1 ENHRY, CDR2 SYGVKD. The CDR3 is made up of 11 amino acids. Deletions cut 8 bases from V and 7 bases from J, with 9 bases between. In DNA, the CDR3 is TGTGCCATCGGGGTGGACCAGCCCCAGCATTTT. As protein: CAIGVDQPQHF.

The J gene is TRBJ2-4, the V gene TRBV6-5, with D possibly called TRBD1 or TRBD2 (6 bases each). The germline CDR1 and CDR2 sequences are MNHEY and SVGAGI. Trimming cost V 5 bases and J 6 bases, with 14 bases left between them. The CDR3 is 14 residues long. The CDR3 here is CASSTHREANIQYF. CDR3 in DNA: TGTGCCAGCAGTACACACAGGGAGGCAAACATTCAGTACTTC.

In this sample, this clone turned up a few times. The gene calls are TRBV9 and TRBJ2-7, with 14 bases that match TRBD2. The V gene end was trimmed by 4 bases and the J gene end by 0 bases; junction bases not matched to a gene: 6. The CDR3 runs 17 residues. Germline V gene sequence: CDR1 SGDLS, CDR2 YYNGEE. This chain's CDR3 is CASSPGLAGVPSYEQYF. Here the CDR3 DNA reads TGTGCCAGCAGCCCGGGACTAGCGGGAGTTCCCTCCTACGAGCAGTACTTC.

This clone came up a few times. The rearrangement links TRBV11-2 to TRBJ2-5; the D call may be TRBD1 or TRBD2 (6 bases each). The ends were cut back, 5 bases at V and 5 bases at J, with 21 bases in the middle. This CDR3 comprises 16 residues. Per the germline V gene, CDR1 is SGHAT and CDR2 is FQNNGV. The CDR3 reads CASSPGGGSIVETQYF. CDR3 DNA: TGTGCCAGCAGCCCAGGAGGGGGTTCTATTGTGGAGACCCAGTACTTC.

The chain joins TRBV7-8 to TRBJ2-3, with TRBD2 identical over 8 bases. The length of the CDR3 is 15 residues. V dropped 2 bases and J dropped 5; count of bases not matched to a gene: 6. The germline CDR1 and CDR2 sequences are SGHVS and FQNEAQ. CDR3 sequence reads: CASSLSSGRQDTQYF. CDR3 coding DNA: TGTGCCAGCAGCTTATCAAGCGGGAGACAAGATACGCAGTATTTT.

Only a few counts were recorded for this clone. The chain uses TRBV6-5 and TRBJ1-5; TRBD1 might be the D (6 bases). This CDR3 comprises 12 residues. CDR1 MNHEY and CDR2 SVGAGI come from the germline V gene. The V end lost 10 bases, the J end lost 6 bases, and 13 bases lay between the germline ends. The CDR3 DNA reads as TGTGCCACCAAGGGGGTAGGTCAGCCCCAGCATTTT. This codes for CATKGVGQPQHF.

The V gene is TRBV10-3, the J gene TRBJ2-7; D is undetermined. CDR3 length: 11 amino acids. Per the germline V gene, CDR1 is ENHRY and CDR2 is SYGVKD. With 10 bases removed from V and 11 bases from J, the gap between germline ends came to 18 bases. CDR3 in DNA: TGTGCCACGCAGGAGCAGAGTTTTGAGTACTTC. Translated, it gives CATQEQSFEYF.

The V call is TRBV5-1, the J call TRBJ2-2, with 12 bases fitting TRBD2. CDR1 and CDR2 from the germline V gene are SGHRS and YFSETQ. The CDR3 totals 15 residues. V dropped 4 bases and J dropped 3; count of bases not matched to a gene: 1. The CDR3 coding sequence is TGCGCCAGCAGCGGGACTAGCGGGTACACCGGGGAGCTGTTTTTT. This translates into CASSGTSGYTGELFF.

In this sample, this clone turned up a few times. The chain combines TRBV12-2 with TRBJ2-3. TRBV12-2 is termed a pseudogene. CDR3 length equals 16 residues. This CDR3 is CASRHQSGASTDTQYF. As DNA, the CDR3 is TGTGCAAGTCGCCACCAATCGGGGGCAAGCACAGATACGCAGTATTTT.

This CDR3 reads CASSPKGQGNTIYF. The DNA for the CDR3 is TGTGCCAGCAGCCCGAAGGGACAGGGAAACACCATATATTTT. J is TRBJ1-3 and V is TRBV7-2; TRBD1 matches at 7 bases. Trimming at V came to 5 bases and at J to 4 bases, leaving 5 bases not matched to a gene. Germline values: CDR1 SGHTA, CDR2 FQGNSA. This CDR3 is 14 amino acids long.

The V gene is TRBV18, the J gene TRBJ1-1; a weak D match, TRBD1 (6 bases). V lost 3 bases to trimming and J lost 2 bases, with 19 bases between them. This CDR3 is built from 17 residues. Germline V CDR1 and CDR2: KGHSH, LQKENI. CDR3 sequence (DNA): TGTGCCAGCTCACCTAACAACATTCCGGGGGCCAACACTGAAGCTTTCTTT. It encodes CASSPNNIPGANTEAFF.